This TCR beta chain is from a study of control samples from healthy donors and cancer patients. CDR1 DFQATT and CDR2 SNEGSKA come from the germline V gene (reference sequence). The CDR3 is 11 residues long. Trimming took off 3 bases at V and 7 bases at J, with 7 bases between the two ends. Generated by immunoSEQ multiplex PCR, the TCRdb table keeps only in-frame clones and is missing some. Of 250,000 to 300,000 clones listed, around 80% are singletons. Input material: PBMCs. The chain couples TRBV20-1 to TRBJ2-4; D gene uncertain. The sequence came from a woman in her sixties or seventies with lung cancer. The CDR3 sequence: CSASRENIQYF. The DNA of the CDR3 is TGCAGTGCTAGTCGAGAGAACATTCAGTACTTC.